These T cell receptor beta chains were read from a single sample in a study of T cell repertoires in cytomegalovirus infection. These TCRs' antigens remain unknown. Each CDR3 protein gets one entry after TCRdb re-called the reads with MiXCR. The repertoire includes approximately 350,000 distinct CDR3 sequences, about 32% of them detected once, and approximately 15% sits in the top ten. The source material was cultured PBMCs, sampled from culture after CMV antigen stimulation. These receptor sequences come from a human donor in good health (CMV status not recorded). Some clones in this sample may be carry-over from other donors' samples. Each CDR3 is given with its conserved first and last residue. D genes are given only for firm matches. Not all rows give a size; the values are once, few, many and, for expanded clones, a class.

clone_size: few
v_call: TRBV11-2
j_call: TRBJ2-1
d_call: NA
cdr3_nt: TGTGCCAGCAGCTTAGATTGGGCGGTGGGGAATGAGCAGTTCTTC
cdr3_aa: CASSLDWAVGNEQFF

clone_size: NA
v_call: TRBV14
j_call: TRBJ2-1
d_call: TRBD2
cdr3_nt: TGTGCCAGCAGCCAAGATTCACTAGCGGGAGCCTATAATGAGCAGTTCTTC
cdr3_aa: CASSQDSLAGAYNEQFF

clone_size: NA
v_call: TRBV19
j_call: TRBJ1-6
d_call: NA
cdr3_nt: TGTGCCAGTAGTATATACGGCGGGGGCGATTCACCCCTCCACTTT
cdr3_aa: CASSIYGGGDSPLHF

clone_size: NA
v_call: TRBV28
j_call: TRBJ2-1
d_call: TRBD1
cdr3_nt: TGTGCCAGCACCCTCTCAGGACAGGGTGGCGAGAATGAGCAGTTCTTC
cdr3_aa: CASTLSGQGGENEQFF

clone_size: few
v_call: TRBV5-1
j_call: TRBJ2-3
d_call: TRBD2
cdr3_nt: TGCGCCAGCAGCACCGGGACTAGCAGAACAGATACGCAGTATTTT
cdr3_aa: CASSTGTSRTDTQYF

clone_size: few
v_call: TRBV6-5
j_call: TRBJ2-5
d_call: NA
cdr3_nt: TGTGCCAGCCTGGCCTCCCAGGGGAGGGAGGAAAAGACCCAGTACTTC
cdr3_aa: CASLASQGREEKTQYF

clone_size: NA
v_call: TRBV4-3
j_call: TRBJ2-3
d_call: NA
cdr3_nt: TGCGCCAGCAGCCAAGATGGCATAGTTGTGGCAGATACGCAGTATTTT
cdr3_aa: CASSQDGIVVADTQYF

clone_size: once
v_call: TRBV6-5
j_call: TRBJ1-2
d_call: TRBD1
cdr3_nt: TGTGCCACCAGGAGGATCGACAGGGGGGGAGGCTACACCTTC
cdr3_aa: CATRRIDRGGGYTF

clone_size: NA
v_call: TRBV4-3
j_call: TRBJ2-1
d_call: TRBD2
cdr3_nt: TGCGCCAGCAGCCTAATAGCGGGAGGGTTATACAATGAGCAGTTCTTC
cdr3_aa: CASSLIAGGLYNEQFF

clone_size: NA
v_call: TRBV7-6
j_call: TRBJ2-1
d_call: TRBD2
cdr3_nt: TGTGCCAGCAGCTTTTCTAGCGGGATAGGGGACAATGAGCAGTTCTTC
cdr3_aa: CASSFSSGIGDNEQFF

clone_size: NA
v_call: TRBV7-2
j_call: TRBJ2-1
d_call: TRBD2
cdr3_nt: TGTGCCAGCAGCTTAAACCTAGCGGGAACCGATGAGCAGTTCTTC
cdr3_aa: CASSLNLAGTDEQFF

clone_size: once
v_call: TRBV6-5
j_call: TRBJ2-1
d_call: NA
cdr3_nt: TGTGCCAGCAGTTACTCGATCCAAATGGCCTACAATGAGCAGTTCTTC
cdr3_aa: CASSYSIQMAYNEQFF

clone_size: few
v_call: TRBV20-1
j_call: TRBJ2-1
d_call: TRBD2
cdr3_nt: TGCAGTGCTATCACTAGCGGGAGGGCCGATGAGCAGTTCTTC
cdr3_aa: CSAITSGRADEQFF

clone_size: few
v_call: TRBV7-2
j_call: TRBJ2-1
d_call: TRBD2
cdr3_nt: TGTGCCAGCAGCTTAGGGCCGGGACTAGCGGGAAGTGAGCAGTTCTTC
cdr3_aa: CASSLGPGLAGSEQFF

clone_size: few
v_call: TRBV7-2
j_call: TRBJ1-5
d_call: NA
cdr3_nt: TGTGCCAGCAGCCCTACAGGGCCTGATCAGCCCCAGCATTTT
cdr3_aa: CASSPTGPDQPQHF

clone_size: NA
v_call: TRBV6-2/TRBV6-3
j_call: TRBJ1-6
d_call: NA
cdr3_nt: TGTGCCAGCAGTTCTCCGGGACTAAAATCACCCCTCCACTTT
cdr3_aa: CASSSPGLKSPLHF

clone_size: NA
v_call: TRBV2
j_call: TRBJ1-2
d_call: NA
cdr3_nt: TGTACCAGCAGTGAAGACTATGGCTACACCTTC
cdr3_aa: CTSSEDYGYTF

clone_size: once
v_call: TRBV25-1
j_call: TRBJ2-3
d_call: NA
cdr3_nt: TGTGCCAGCAGCCCAACAGGGCGTACGCAGTATTTT
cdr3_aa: CASSPTGRTQYF

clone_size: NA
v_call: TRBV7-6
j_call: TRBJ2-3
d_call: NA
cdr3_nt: TGTGCCAGCAGCTTAGAGGGGTCTGCCACAGATACGCAGTATTTT
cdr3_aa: CASSLEGSATDTQYF

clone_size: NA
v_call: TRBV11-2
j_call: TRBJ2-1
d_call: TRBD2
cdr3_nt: TGTGCCAGCAGCTTAGAGGATAAACTGGGACTAGCGGGATCGGAGCAGTTCTTC
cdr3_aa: CASSLEDKLGLAGSEQFF

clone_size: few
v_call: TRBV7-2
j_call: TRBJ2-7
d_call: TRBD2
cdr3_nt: TGTGCCAGCAGCTTCTGGACTAGCCACTCCTACGAGCAGTACTTC
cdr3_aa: CASSFWTSHSYEQYF

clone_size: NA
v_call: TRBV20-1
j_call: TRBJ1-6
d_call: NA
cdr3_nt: TGCAGTGCTAGAGGACAGCCCTCCTATAATTCACCCCTCCACTTT
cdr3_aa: CSARGQPSYNSPLHF

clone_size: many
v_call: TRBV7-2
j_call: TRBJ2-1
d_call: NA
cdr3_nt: TGTGCCAGCAGCATACCTGCGACCCGACTTCAGTTCTTC
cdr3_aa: CASSIPATRLQFF

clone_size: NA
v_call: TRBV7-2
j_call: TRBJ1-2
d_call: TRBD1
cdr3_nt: TGTGCCAGCAGCGACCGGGACAGGGTTGGTGGCTACACCTTC
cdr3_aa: CASSDRDRVGGYTF

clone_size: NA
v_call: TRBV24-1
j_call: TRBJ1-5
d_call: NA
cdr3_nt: TGTGCCACCAGTGTTGGGGGTCCCAATCAGCCCCAGCATTTT
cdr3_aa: CATSVGGPNQPQHF

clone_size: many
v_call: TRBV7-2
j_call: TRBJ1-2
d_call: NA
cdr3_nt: TGTGCCAGCAGCTTAGGGGGCGGGGGGGGCTACACCTTC
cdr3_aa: CASSLGGGGGYTF

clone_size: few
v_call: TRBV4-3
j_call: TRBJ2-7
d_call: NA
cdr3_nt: TGCGCCAGCAGCCAAGAGACGGCGTCCCCCTACGAGCAGTACTTC
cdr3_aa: CASSQETASPYEQYF

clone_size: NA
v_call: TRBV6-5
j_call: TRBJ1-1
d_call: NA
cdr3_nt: TGTTCCAGCAGTTTCGGACTGGTTAACACTGAAGCTTTCTTT
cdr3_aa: CSSSFGLVNTEAFF

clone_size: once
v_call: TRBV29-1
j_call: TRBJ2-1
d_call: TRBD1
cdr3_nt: TGCAGCGATGAAGAGGACAGGGACTCCTACAATGAGCAGTTCTTC
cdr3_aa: CSDEEDRDSYNEQFF

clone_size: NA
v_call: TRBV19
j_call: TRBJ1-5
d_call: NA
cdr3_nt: TGTGCCAGTAGTCTCGCGGGGGGCGGTTCTCAGCCCCAGCATTTT
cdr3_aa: CASSLAGGGSQPQHF

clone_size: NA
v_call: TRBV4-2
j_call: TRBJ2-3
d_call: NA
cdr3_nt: TGTGCCAGCAGCCAAGCTCAAAGCACAGATACGCAGTATTTT
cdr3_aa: CASSQAQSTDTQYF

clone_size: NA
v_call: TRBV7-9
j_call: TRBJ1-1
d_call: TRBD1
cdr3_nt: TGTGCCAGCAGCCTCCTTAGGACAGGGACGAACAGTGAAGCTTTCTTT
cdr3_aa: CASSLLRTGTNSEAFF

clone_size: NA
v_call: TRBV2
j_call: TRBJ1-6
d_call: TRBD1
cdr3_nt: TGTGCCAGCAGTGTTTGGGACAGGGGAGATTCACCCCTCCACTTT
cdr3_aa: CASSVWDRGDSPLHF

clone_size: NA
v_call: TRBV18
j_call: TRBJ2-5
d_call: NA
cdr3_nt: TGTGCCAGCTCACCCTATCAGCCTACCTTTCAAGAGACCCAGTACTTC
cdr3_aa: CASSPYQPTFQETQYF

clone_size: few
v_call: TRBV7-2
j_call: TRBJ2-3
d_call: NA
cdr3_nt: TGTGCCAGCAGCTTAGATCCCAGGGCGATGAGCACAGATACGCAGTATTTT
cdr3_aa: CASSLDPRAMSTDTQYF

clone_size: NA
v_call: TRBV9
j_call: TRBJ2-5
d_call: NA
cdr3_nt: TGTGCCAGCAGCGTAGATTTAGGAGAGACCCAGTACTTC
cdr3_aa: CASSVDLGETQYF

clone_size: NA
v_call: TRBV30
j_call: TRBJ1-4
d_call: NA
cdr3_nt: TGTGCCTGGAGCCGGGAACATGGGACTAATGAAAAACTGTTTTTT
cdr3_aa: CAWSREHGTNEKLFF

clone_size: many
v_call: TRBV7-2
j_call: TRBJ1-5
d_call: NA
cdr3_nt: TGTGCCAGCAGCTTAGTACAGGGCAATCAGCCCCAGCATTTT
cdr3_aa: CASSLVQGNQPQHF

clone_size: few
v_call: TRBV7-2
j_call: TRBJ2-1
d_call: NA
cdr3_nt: TGTGCCAGCAGCTTAGAGGCTAGCCGGGCAGCTGAGCAGTTCTTC
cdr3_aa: CASSLEASRAAEQFF

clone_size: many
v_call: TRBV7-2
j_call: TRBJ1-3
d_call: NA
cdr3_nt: TGTGCCAGCAGCTTATTGTCCCGGCGGGGTTCTGGAAACACCATATATTTT
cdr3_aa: CASSLLSRRGSGNTIYF

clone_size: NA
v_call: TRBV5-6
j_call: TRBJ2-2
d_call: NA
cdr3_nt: TGTGCCAGCAGCCCTACAACTACCGGGGAGCTGTTTTTT
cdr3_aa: CASSPTTTGELFF

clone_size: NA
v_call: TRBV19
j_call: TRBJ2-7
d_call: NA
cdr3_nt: TGTGCCAGTAGTATTTGGTTCAGGGACGGAGTAAAGCGCGAGCAGTACTTC
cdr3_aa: CASSIWFRDGVKREQYF